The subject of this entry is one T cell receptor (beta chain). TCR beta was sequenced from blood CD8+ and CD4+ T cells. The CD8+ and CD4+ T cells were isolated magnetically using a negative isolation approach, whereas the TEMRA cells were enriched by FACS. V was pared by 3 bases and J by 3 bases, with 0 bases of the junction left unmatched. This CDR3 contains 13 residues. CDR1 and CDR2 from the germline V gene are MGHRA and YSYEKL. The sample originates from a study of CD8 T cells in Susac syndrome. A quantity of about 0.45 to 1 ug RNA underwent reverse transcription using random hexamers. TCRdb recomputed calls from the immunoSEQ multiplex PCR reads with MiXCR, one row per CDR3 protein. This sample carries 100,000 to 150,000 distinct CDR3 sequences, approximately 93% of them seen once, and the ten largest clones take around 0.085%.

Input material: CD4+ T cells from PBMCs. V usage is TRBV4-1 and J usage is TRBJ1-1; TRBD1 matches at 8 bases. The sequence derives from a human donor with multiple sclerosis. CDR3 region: CASSQDRDTEAFF. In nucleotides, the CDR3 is TGCGCCAGCAGCCAGGACAGGGACACTGAAGCTTTCTTT.